This passage covers 19 T cell receptor beta chains from one sample sequenced in a study of T-cell reconstitution after alpha-beta-depleted transplantation in children. Unique molecular identifiers were incorporated into the prepared TCRbeta library. TCRdb re-derived calls from the PCR reads in MiXCR, one entry per CDR3 protein. The repertoire holds 350,000 to 500,000 distinct CDR3 sequences, approximately 41% seen once, with around a quarter in the top ten. The sample was PBMCs, taken before TCRalphabeta/CD19-depleted stem cell transplant. These receptors came from a girl aged 2-10 years with aplastic anemia, due to receive a stem cell transplant.

This clonotype was picked up a small number of times. V and J are TRBV20-1 and TRBJ2-7; no clear D. Germline assignment: CDR1 DFQATT and CDR2 SNEGSKA (reference sequence). V lost 5 bases and J 2 bases, leaving 7 bases between the germline ends. The CDR3 contains 11 residues. The CDR3 DNA reads TGCAGTGCTCCTCTTGCCTACGAGCAGTACTTC. This translates into CSAPLAYEQYF.

This clonotype was observed at least ten times. The J gene is TRBJ2-5, the V gene TRBV18, with 9 positions matching TRBD2. The germline CDR1 and CDR2 sequences are KGHSH and LQKENI. The CDR3 extends over 13 amino acids. Germline trimming cut 6 bases from V and 5 bases from J; bases unmatched to any gene: 4. The CDR3 loop reads CASSPGLAETQYF. CDR3 coding DNA: TGTGCCAGCTCGCCAGGACTAGCGGAGACCCAGTACTTC.

CDR3 nucleotide sequence: TGCAGTGCTAGAAGTCTCGGGACAGGCCCCTACGAGCAGTACTTC. Protein product: CSARSLGTGPYEQYF. The V call is TRBV20-1, the J call TRBJ2-7; TRBD1 matches at 8 bases. Per the germline V gene, CDR1 is DFQATT and CDR2 is SNEGSKA (reference sequence). The trim removed 2 bases at V and 2 bases at J, leaving 8 bases unmatched. This CDR3 is built from 15 residues.

A few counts support this clonotype. The chain employs TRBV27 and TRBJ1-5, with D perhaps matching TRBD1 (6 bases). The CDR3 contains 15 residues. The germline gives CDR1 MNHEY, CDR2 SMNVEV (reference sequence). With 2 bases removed from V and 4 bases from J, the gap between germline ends came to 12 bases. This chain's CDR3 is CASSLGGGPNQPQHF. The CDR3 nucleotides are TGTGCCAGCAGTTTAGGGGGGGGCCCAAATCAGCCCCAGCATTTT.

V and J are TRBV12-3 or TRBV12-4 and TRBJ2-2; no firm D call. V gave up 1 base and J gave up 6 bases, with 9 bases separating them. CDR3 length equals 14 residues. The DNA for the CDR3 is TGTGCCAGCAGTTTAGGGGTCGGGCCCGGGGAGCTGTTTTTT. Protein product: CASSLGVGPGELFF.

This chain links TRBV20-1 with TRBJ1-2; D ambiguous. The CDR3 covers 14 residues. In germline, CDR1 is DFQATT, CDR2 SNEGSKA (reference sequence). Trimming took 1 base from V and 8 from J, leaving 17 bases between them. The CDR3 region has the DNA TGCAGTGCTAGAGCCTTGGAAGGCCTGTACGGCTACACCTTC. Amino acids: CSARALEGLYGYTF.

The V call is TRBV2, the J call TRBJ1-3; 7 positions match TRBD1. V shed 6 bases, J shed 2 bases, and the junction held 4 bases outside the gene matches. Germline-derived CDR1 and CDR2 are SNHLY and FYNNEI. The CDR3 covers 14 residues. CDR3 region: CASRRGTAGNTIYF. The CDR3 DNA follows: TGTGCCAGCAGAAGGGGGACAGCTGGAAACACCATATATTTT.

The chain carries TRBV20-1 and TRBJ2-1; no definite D call. Between the trimmed V and J ends, which lost 8 bases and 6 bases, there was a span of 14 bases. The V gene's germline CDR1 is DFQATT and CDR2 SNEGSKA (reference sequence). This CDR3 has 12 amino acids. CDR3 loop: CSNRRGFNEQFF. The CDR3 nucleotides read TGCAGTAATCGACGTGGCTTCAATGAGCAGTTCTTC.

The genes are TRBV5-1 and TRBJ2-3, with D maybe TRBD2 (6 bases). The germline CDR1 and CDR2 sequences are SGHRS and YFSETQ. V was clipped by 0 bases and J by 5 bases, with 13 bases between them. The CDR3 is 15 residues long. CDR3 amino acids: CASSLELAGGDTQYF. The CDR3 bases are TGCGCCAGCAGCTTGGAACTAGCCGGGGGAGATACGCAGTATTTT.

This chain joins TRBV7-6 and TRBJ1-1, with D possibly being TRBD1 (5 bases). Trimming took 5 bases from V and 4 from J, leaving 17 bases between them. The length of the CDR3 is 15 residues. Looked up from germline, CDR1 is SGHVS and CDR2 is FNYEAQ. In DNA, the CDR3 is TGTGCCAGCAGCCCAGCTCGGGGGGTGGCCACTGAAGCTTTCTTT. Amino acids: CASSPARGVATEAFF.

The rearrangement uses TRBV5-1 and TRBJ1-4; 8 bases match TRBD1. This CDR3 has 15 residues. After removal of 0 bases from V and 8 bases from J, the junction contained 6 bases not matched to a gene. The germline V gene encodes CDR1 SGHRS and CDR2 YFSETQ. CDR3 protein: CASSLDRGKREKLFF. The CDR3 nucleotides read TGCGCCAGCAGCTTGGACAGGGGGAAGAGAGAAAAACTGTTTTTT.

The chain has TRBV20-1 and TRBJ2-7, with TRBD2 identical over 10 bases. Per the germline V gene, CDR1 is DFQATT and CDR2 is SNEGSKA (reference sequence). With V trimmed by 3 bases and J by 5 bases, 7 bases remained unmatched. The CDR3 is 14 residues long. The CDR3 coding sequence is TGCAGTGCTAGCCTGGGACTAGCGAGCGACGAGCAGTACTTC. Amino acid sequence: CSASLGLASDEQYF.

This clonotype showed up many times. The chain employs TRBV5-1 and TRBJ2-7, with 7 bases identical to TRBD2. Germline lookup yields CDR1 SGHRS and CDR2 YFSETQ. The CDR3 has 14 residues. V was clipped by 4 bases and J by 7 bases; unmatched bases: 11. CDR3 nucleotides: TGCGCCAGCAGCATAGAGGGACTACCCGGAGAGCAGTACTTC. Translating gives CASSIEGLPGEQYF. The full variable domain, with the rest looked up from reference TRBV5-1 and TRBJ2-7, is KAGVTQTPRYLIKTRGQQVTLSCSPISGHRSVSWYQQTPGQGLQFLFEYFSETQRNKGNFPGRFSGRQFSNSRSEMNVSTLELGDSALYLCASSIEGLPGEQYFGPGTRLTVT.

The chain has TRBV5-1 and TRBJ1-2; D call uncertain. From germline, CDR1 is SGHRS and CDR2 YFSETQ. The CDR3 extends over 13 amino acids. The V end was cut by 4 bases, the J end by 4 bases, with 11 bases between. The CDR3 region is CASSAGFSYGYTF. CDR3 nucleotides: TGCGCCAGCAGCGCCGGATTCTCCTATGGCTACACCTTC. The whole variable domain, remainder taken from reference TRBV5-1 and TRBJ1-2, is KAGVTQTPRYLIKTRGQQVTLSCSPISGHRSVSWYQQTPGQGLQFLFEYFSETQRNKGNFPGRFSGRQFSNSRSEMNVSTLELGDSALYLCASSAGFSYGYTFGSGTRLTVV.

The CDR3 DNA reads as TGCAGTGCTACGCGGGAGCGGGTGGATGAGCAGTTCTTC. It codes for CSATRERVDEQFF. The genes are TRBV20-1 and TRBJ2-1; TRBD2 matches at 7 bases. The trim removed 4 bases at V and 8 bases at J, leaving 8 bases unmatched. CDR1 DFQATT and CDR2 SNEGSKA come from the germline V gene (reference sequence). The CDR3 contains 13 residues.

This clonotype has a count of ten or more. This chain's CDR3 is CSVDRAGARNEQFF. The CDR3 DNA reads TGCAGCGTTGACCGGGCAGGGGCGAGGAATGAGCAGTTCTTC. The rearrangement uses TRBV29-1 and TRBJ2-1; possibly TRBD1 for D (6 bases). This CDR3 has 14 residues. V lost 3 bases and J lost 7, with 16 bases in between. Per the germline V gene, CDR1 is SQVTM and CDR2 is ANQGSEA.

The chain is built from TRBV5-1 and TRBJ1-4; D is unresolved. V shed 4 bases and J shed 0 bases, with 4 bases lying between them. Germline CDR1 and CDR2: SGHRS and YFSETQ. The length of the CDR3 is 13 residues. CDR3: CASSVATNEKLFF. The CDR3 region has the DNA TGCGCCAGCAGCGTGGCAACTAATGAAAAACTGTTTTTT.

The chain has TRBV5-1 and TRBJ2-5; D is uncertain. V was pared by 0 bases and J by 5 bases, with 8 bases between. CDR1 is SGHRS and CDR2 is YFSETQ in the germline V gene. This CDR3 contains 13 residues. CDR3 in amino acids: CASSLERAETQYF. The CDR3 coding sequence is TGCGCCAGCAGCTTGGAAAGAGCCGAGACCCAGTACTTC. The variable domain in full, with the rest retrieved from reference TRBV5-1 and TRBJ2-5, is KAGVTQTPRYLIKTRGQQVTLSCSPISGHRSVSWYQQTPGQGLQFLFEYFSETQRNKGNFPGRFSGRQFSNSRSEMNVSTLELGDSALYLCASSLERAETQYFGPGTRLLVL.

The rearrangement links TRBV7-3 to TRBJ1-2; no reliable D call. Trimming removed 5 bases at V and 4 bases at J, with 14 bases between. There are 14 residues in the CDR3. Germline CDR1 and CDR2: SGHTA and FQGTGA. DNA for the CDR3: TGTGCCAGCAGCGAAGACTCTCCGGTCTATGGCTACACCTTC. As protein: CASSEDSPVYGYTF.